This T cell receptor beta chain was sequenced in a study of cytomegalovirus exposure and HLA in healthy donors. Whole-study results and caveats: The study listed about 150 cytomegalovirus-associated TCR beta chains.

Regarding this clone: Its antigen is unknown.

Germline V gene data show CDR1 as MNHEY and CDR2 as SMNVEV (reference sequence). Trimming cost V 6 bases and J 11 bases, with 22 bases left between them. The length of the CDR3 is 14 residues. Primers included in the PCR were 60 Vbeta and 13 Jbeta primers. The assay was immunoSEQ multiplex PCR, and TCRdb's table has in-frame clones only and misses some. This table holds around 200,000 clones, 70% to 80% found once. The clonotype was recovered from a woman aged 60-75 years in good health and CMV-seropositive. The V and J genes are TRBV27 and TRBJ1-1; D is unresolved. Sequencing was performed on PBMCs. The DNA of the CDR3 is TGTGCCAGCAGCATCAGCCAGGCGTCGTTAGAGGCTTTCTTT. This sequence encodes CASSISQASLEAFF.